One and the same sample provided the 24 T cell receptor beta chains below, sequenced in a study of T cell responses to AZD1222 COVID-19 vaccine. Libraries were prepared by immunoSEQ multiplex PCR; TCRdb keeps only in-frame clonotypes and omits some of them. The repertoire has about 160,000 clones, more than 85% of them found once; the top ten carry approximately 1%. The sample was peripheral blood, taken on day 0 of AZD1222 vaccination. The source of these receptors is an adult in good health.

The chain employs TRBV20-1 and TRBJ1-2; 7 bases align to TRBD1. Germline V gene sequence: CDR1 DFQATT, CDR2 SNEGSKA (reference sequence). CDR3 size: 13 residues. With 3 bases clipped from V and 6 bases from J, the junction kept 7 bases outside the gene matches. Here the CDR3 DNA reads TGCAGTGCTAGTCAAACAGGGGCAGATGGCTACACCTTC. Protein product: CSASQTGADGYTF.

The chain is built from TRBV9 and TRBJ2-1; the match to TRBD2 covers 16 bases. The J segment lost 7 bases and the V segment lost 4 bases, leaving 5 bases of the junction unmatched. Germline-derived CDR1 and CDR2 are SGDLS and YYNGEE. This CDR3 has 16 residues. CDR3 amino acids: CASSPGLAGGQNEQFF. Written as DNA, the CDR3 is TGTGCCAGCAGCCCGGGACTAGCGGGGGGGCAGAATGAGCAGTTCTTC. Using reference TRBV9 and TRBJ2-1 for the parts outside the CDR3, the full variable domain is DSGVTQTPKHLITATGQRVTLRCSPRSGDLSVYWYQQSLDQGLQFLIQYYNGEERAKGNILERFSAQQFPDLHSELNLSSLELGDSALYFCASSPGLAGGQNEQFFGPGTRLTVL.

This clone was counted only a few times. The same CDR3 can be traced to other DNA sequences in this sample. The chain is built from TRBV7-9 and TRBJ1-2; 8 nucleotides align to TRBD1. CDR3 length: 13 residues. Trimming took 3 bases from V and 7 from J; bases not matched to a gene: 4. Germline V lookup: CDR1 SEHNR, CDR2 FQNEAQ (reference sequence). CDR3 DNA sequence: TGTGCCAGCAGCTTCGGCCAGGGGGCTGGCTACACCTTC. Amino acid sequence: CASSFGQGAGYTF.

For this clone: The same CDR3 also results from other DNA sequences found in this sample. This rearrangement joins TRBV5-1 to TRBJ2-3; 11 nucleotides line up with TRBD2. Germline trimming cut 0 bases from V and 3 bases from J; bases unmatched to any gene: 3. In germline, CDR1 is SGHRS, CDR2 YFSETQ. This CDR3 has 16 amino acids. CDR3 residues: CASSLGLAGGTDTQYF. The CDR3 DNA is TGCGCCAGCAGCTTGGGCCTAGCGGGGGGAACAGATACGCAGTATTTT.

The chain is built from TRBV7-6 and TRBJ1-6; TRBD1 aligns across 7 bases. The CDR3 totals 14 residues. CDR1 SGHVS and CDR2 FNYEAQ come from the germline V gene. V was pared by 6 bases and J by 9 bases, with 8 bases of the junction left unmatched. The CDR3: CASRGRTGPSPLHF. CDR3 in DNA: TGTGCCAGCAGAGGAAGGACAGGCCCTTCACCCCTCCACTTT.

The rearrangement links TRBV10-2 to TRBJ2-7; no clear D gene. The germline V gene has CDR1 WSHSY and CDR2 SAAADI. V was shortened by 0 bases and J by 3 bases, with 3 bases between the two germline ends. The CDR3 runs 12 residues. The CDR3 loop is CASSESNYEQYF. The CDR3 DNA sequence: TGCGCCAGCAGTGAGTCGAACTACGAGCAGTACTTC.

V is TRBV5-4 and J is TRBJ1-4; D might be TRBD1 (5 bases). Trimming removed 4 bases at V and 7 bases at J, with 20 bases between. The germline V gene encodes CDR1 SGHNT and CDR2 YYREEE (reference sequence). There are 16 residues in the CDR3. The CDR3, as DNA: TGTGCCAGCAGCACCACCAGTGGGGGTTATCCTGAAAAACTGTTTTTT. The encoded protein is CASSTTSGGYPEKLFF.

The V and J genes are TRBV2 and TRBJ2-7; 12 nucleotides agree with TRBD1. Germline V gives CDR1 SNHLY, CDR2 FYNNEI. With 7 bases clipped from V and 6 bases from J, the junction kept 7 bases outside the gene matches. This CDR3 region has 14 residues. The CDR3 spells CASIKGQGALEQYF. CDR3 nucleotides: TGTGCCAGCATTAAGGGACAGGGGGCCCTCGAGCAGTACTTC.

CDR3 nucleotide sequence: TGTGCCTGGAGTAGGGGGACAGGGCAAGAGACCCAGTACTTC. Protein: CAWSRGTGQETQYF. The rearrangement uses TRBV30 and TRBJ2-5, with 9 bases aligning to TRBD1. The V gene's germline CDR1 is GTSNPN and CDR2 SVGIG (reference sequence). With 2 bases clipped from V and 2 bases from J, the junction kept 3 bases outside the gene matches. This CDR3 has 14 amino acids.

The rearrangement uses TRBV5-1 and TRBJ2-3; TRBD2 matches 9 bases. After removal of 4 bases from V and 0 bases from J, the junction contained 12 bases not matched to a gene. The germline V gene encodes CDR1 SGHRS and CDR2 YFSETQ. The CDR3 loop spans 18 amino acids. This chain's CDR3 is CASSPLVGSGGSTDTQYF. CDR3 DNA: TGCGCCAGCAGCCCGCTCGTGGGTAGCGGGGGTAGCACAGATACGCAGTATTTT.

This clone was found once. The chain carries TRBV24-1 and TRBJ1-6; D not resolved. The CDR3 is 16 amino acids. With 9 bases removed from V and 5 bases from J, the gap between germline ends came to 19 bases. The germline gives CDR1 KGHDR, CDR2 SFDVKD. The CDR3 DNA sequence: TGTGCCACCGACGTCCGGGCGGGGATGGATAATTCACCCCTCCACTTT. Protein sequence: CATDVRAGMDNSPLHF.

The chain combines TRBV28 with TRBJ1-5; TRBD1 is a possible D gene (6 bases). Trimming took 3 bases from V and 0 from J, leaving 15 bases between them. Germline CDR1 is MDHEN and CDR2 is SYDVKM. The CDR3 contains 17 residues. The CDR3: CASSLTSGGYSNQPQHF. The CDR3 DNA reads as TGTGCCAGCAGTTTGACTTCCGGGGGCTATAGCAATCAGCCCCAGCATTTT.

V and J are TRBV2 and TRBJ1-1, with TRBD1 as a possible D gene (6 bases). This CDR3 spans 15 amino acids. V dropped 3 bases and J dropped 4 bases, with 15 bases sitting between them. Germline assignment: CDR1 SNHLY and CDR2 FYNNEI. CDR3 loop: CASSDRGTPGTEAFF. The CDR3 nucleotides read TGTGCCAGCAGTGACAGGGGCACTCCGGGCACTGAAGCTTTCTTT. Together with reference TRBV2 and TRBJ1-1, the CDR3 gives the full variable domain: EPEVTQTPSHQVTQMGQEVILRCVPISNHLYFYWYRQILGQKVEFLVSFYNNEISEKSEIFDDQFSVERPDGSNFTLKIRSTKLEDSAMYFCASSDRGTPGTEAFFGQGTRLTVV.

CDR3 residues: CASSPDGQNYGYTF. For the CDR3, the DNA is TGTGCCAGCTCACCAGACGGACAGAACTATGGCTACACCTTC. The chain couples TRBV18 to TRBJ1-2, with D possibly being TRBD1 (6 bases). Germline V gives CDR1 KGHSH, CDR2 LQKENI. V lost 2 bases and J lost 2, with 9 bases in between. The CDR3 contains 14 residues.

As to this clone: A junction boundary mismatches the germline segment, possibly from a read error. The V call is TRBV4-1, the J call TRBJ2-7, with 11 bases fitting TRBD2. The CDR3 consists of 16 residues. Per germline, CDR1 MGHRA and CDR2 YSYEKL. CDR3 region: CASSQGVAGGINEQYF. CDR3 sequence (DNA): TGCGCCAGCAGTCAAGGGGTAGCGGGGGGGATTAACGAGCAGTACTTC.

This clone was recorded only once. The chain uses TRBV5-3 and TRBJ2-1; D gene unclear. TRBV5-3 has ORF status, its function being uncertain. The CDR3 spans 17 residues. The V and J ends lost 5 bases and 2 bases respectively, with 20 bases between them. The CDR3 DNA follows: TGTGCCAGAAGACTGCTCTATCGTGGCGCCACCTACAATGAGCAGTTCTTC. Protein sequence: CARRLLYRGATYNEQFF.

The CDR3 spells CASSYSLAGSYEQYF. Written as DNA, the CDR3 is TGTGCCAGCAGCTATTCTCTCGCAGGCTCCTACGAGCAGTACTTC. The chain is built from TRBV6-5 and TRBJ2-7; the D is unclear. Looked up from germline, CDR1 is MNHEY and CDR2 is SVGAGI. This CDR3 is built from 15 residues. The V end was cut by 6 bases, the J end by 0 bases, with 15 bases between.

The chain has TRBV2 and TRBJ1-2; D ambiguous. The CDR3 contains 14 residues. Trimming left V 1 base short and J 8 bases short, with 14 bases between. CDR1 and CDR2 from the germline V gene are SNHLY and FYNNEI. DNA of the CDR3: TGTGCCAGCAGTGAAGAGGCTGCGGTGCACGGCTACACCTTC. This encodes CASSEEAAVHGYTF.

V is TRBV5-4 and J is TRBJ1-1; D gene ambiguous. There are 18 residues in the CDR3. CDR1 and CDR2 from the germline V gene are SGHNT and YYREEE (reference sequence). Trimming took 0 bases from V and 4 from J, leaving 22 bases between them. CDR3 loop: CASSLASGRYRIRTEAFF. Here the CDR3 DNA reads TGTGCCAGCAGCTTGGCCTCGGGCCGATACCGGATACGCACTGAAGCTTTCTTT.

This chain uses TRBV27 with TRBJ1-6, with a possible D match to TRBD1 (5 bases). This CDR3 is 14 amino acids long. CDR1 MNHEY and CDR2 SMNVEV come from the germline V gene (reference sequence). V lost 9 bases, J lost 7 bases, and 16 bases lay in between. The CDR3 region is CASRDSWINSPLHF. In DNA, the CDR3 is TGTGCCAGTCGTGACAGTTGGATCAATTCACCCCTCCACTTT.

In DNA form, the CDR3 reads TGTGCCAGCTCACCAGACAGGGAAGGGGGAGGCAATCAGCCCCAGCATTTT. It codes for CASSPDREGGGNQPQHF. The chain has TRBV18 and TRBJ1-5; 7 nucleotides agree with TRBD1. The J segment lost 2 bases and the V segment lost 2 bases, leaving 9 bases of the junction unmatched. Germline assignment: CDR1 KGHSH and CDR2 LQKENI. There are 17 residues in the CDR3.

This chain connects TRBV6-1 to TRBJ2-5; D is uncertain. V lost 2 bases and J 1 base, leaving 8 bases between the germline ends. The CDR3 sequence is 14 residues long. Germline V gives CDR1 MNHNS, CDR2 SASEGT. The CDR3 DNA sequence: TGTGCCAGCAGTGAATCTAGGCTCCAAGAGACCCAGTACTTC. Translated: CASSESRLQETQYF.

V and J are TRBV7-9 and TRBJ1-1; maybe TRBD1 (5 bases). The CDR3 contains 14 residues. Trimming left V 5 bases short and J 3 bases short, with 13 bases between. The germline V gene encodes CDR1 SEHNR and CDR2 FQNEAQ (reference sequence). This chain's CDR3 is CASSPARGDTEAFF. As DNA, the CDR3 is TGTGCCAGCAGCCCGGCACGGGGGGACACTGAAGCTTTCTTT.

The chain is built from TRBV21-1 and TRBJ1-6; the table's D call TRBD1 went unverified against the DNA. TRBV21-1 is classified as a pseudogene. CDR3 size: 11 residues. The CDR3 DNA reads TGTGCCAGCAGCAAAAGCTGGGGGCGAATTTGG. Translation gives CASSKSWGRIW.